Listed below are T cell receptor beta chains from one sample, sequenced in a study of T-cell reconstitution after alpha-beta-depleted transplantation in children. TCRdb processed the PCR reads anew with MiXCR; each CDR3 protein has one entry. Counted here are under 300,000 distinct CDR3 sequences, 7.5% to 10% occurring once; the ten biggest clones make up approximately 5%. Material: PBMCs from the stem cell graft donor, obtained from the stem cell graft. These receptors originate from a human donor who donated a stem cell graft to a child with SCID. CDR3s include the opening cysteine and the closing phenylalanine or tryptophan. The order of the fields is V gene, J gene, clone size, D gene, CDR3 DNA, CDR3 protein. A D gene is named only where the DNA matches it firmly. A row's size may be missing; if present it is once, few, many or a size class.

v_gene: TRBV20-1
j_gene: TRBJ2-7
abundance: many
d_gene: TRBD1
CDR3nt: TGCAGTGCTAGAACAACGGGACAGTCCTACGAGCAGTACTTC
CDR3aa: CSARTTGQSYEQYF

v_gene: TRBV20-1
j_gene: TRBJ1-3
abundance: many
d_gene: NA
CDR3nt: TGCAGTGCTACGCCGGAACAGGGAAACACCATATATTTT
CDR3aa: CSATPEQGNTIYF

v_gene: TRBV5-1
j_gene: TRBJ1-1
abundance: many
d_gene: NA
CDR3nt: TGCGCCAGCAGCTTGGAGGTGGCGGGGGAAGCTTTCTTT
CDR3aa: CASSLEVAGEAFF

v_gene: TRBV6-2/TRBV6-3
j_gene: TRBJ2-5
abundance: NA
d_gene: TRBD1
CDR3nt: TGTGCCAGCAGTTACGGCTCAGGGACAGTAGAGACCCAGTACTTC
CDR3aa: CASSYGSGTVETQYF

v_gene: TRBV12-3/TRBV12-4
j_gene: TRBJ2-5
abundance: many
d_gene: NA
CDR3nt: TGTGCCAGCAGCCCAAGGGGGGTTGGAGAGACCCAGTACTTC
CDR3aa: CASSPRGVGETQYF

v_gene: TRBV5-1
j_gene: TRBJ2-3
abundance: NA
d_gene: TRBD2
CDR3nt: TGCGCCAGCAGCTCCAACGGGGGGATACGCACAGATACGCAGTATTTT
CDR3aa: CASSSNGGIRTDTQYF

v_gene: TRBV5-4
j_gene: TRBJ1-1
abundance: many
d_gene: TRBD1
CDR3nt: TGTGCCAGCAGCTTGCCCCCGGACAGGTCCACTGAAGCTTTCTTT
CDR3aa: CASSLPPDRSTEAFF

v_gene: TRBV10-3
j_gene: TRBJ1-2
abundance: many
d_gene: NA
CDR3nt: TGTGCCATCGGGGCACAGGCAGGAAACTATGGCTACACCTTC
CDR3aa: CAIGAQAGNYGYTF

v_gene: TRBV6-1
j_gene: TRBJ1-5
abundance: few
d_gene: TRBD1
CDR3nt: TGTGCCAGCAGTGTGGTCAGGGGGTTTAATCAGCCCCAGCATTTT
CDR3aa: CASSVVRGFNQPQHF

v_gene: TRBV5-1
j_gene: TRBJ2-7
abundance: many
d_gene: NA
CDR3nt: TGCGCCAGCAGCGGGGGGTATTCCTACGAGCAGTACTTC
CDR3aa: CASSGGYSYEQYF

v_gene: TRBV7-2
j_gene: TRBJ2-5
abundance: NA
d_gene: TRBD2
CDR3nt: TGTGCCAGCAGCACTGGACTAGCTTACGAGACCCAGTACTTC
CDR3aa: CASSTGLAYETQYF

v_gene: TRBV20-1
j_gene: TRBJ1-1
abundance: many
d_gene: NA
CDR3nt: TGCAGTGCGTCAAATTCCATGAACACTGAAGCTTTCTTT
CDR3aa: CSASNSMNTEAFF

v_gene: TRBV7-2
j_gene: TRBJ2-3
abundance: NA
d_gene: TRBD2
CDR3nt: TGTGCCAGCAGCTTGTCACCAGCGGGGGGGCTATCAGATACGCAGTATTTT
CDR3aa: CASSLSPAGGLSDTQYF

v_gene: TRBV5-1
j_gene: TRBJ1-1
abundance: many
d_gene: TRBD1
CDR3nt: TGCGCCAGCAGCAACGGACAGGGAAAGAACACTGAAGCTTTCTTT
CDR3aa: CASSNGQGKNTEAFF

v_gene: TRBV10-3
j_gene: TRBJ1-2
abundance: many
d_gene: TRBD1
CDR3nt: TGTGCCATCAGTTCCGGGACAGGGGGCTATGGCTACACCTTC
CDR3aa: CAISSGTGGYGYTF

v_gene: TRBV28
j_gene: TRBJ1-2
abundance: many
d_gene: TRBD1
CDR3nt: TGTGCCAGCAGTTTAAGGGGACAGGGGGCGCGAGTAAACTATGGCTACACCTTC
CDR3aa: CASSLRGQGARVNYGYTF

v_gene: TRBV5-1
j_gene: TRBJ2-5
abundance: many
d_gene: NA
CDR3nt: TGCGCCAGCAGCGAGGGTGTATGGGAGCAAGAGACCCAGTACTTC
CDR3aa: CASSEGVWEQETQYF

v_gene: TRBV25-1
j_gene: TRBJ1-2
abundance: many
d_gene: NA
CDR3nt: TGTGCCAGCCCCCTCCACGGGCTGGGCCCGAAGACGTATGGCTACACCTTC
CDR3aa: CASPLHGLGPKTYGYTF

v_gene: TRBV2
j_gene: TRBJ1-1
abundance: NA
d_gene: NA
CDR3nt: TGTGCCAGCAGGCCACAGGGAGGGGCTGAAGCTTTCTTT
CDR3aa: CASRPQGGAEAFF

v_gene: TRBV4-1
j_gene: TRBJ1-2
abundance: many
d_gene: NA
CDR3nt: TGCGCCAGCAGCCAGGACAGCCAAGGGACTAACTATGGCTACACCTTC
CDR3aa: CASSQDSQGTNYGYTF

v_gene: TRBV5-1
j_gene: TRBJ1-5
abundance: many
d_gene: NA
CDR3nt: TGCGCCAGCAGCTTGGAAACAAATCAGCCCCAGCATTTT
CDR3aa: CASSLETNQPQHF

v_gene: TRBV9
j_gene: TRBJ1-1
abundance: many
d_gene: TRBD1
CDR3nt: TGTGCCAGCAGCCCAACGACAGGGAGTGCTGAAGCTTTCTTT
CDR3aa: CASSPTTGSAEAFF

v_gene: TRBV6-1
j_gene: TRBJ2-5
abundance: many
d_gene: TRBD1
CDR3nt: TGTGCCAGCAGTGTTGGGACAGGGAGAGAGACCCAGTACTTC
CDR3aa: CASSVGTGRETQYF

v_gene: TRBV20-1
j_gene: TRBJ2-2
abundance: many
d_gene: TRBD2
CDR3nt: TGCAGTGCCAGAACGACTAGCGGGGATGCGAACACCGGGGAGCTGTTTTTT
CDR3aa: CSARTTSGDANTGELFF

v_gene: TRBV25-1
j_gene: TRBJ2-7
abundance: NA
d_gene: TRBD1
CDR3nt: TGTGCCAGCAGTGGCCCCGGGACAGCCTACGAGCAGTACTTC
CDR3aa: CASSGPGTAYEQYF

v_gene: TRBV20-1
j_gene: TRBJ2-5
abundance: many
d_gene: TRBD1
CDR3nt: TGCAGTGCTTACGACAGGGGCGAGGGGGCCCAAGAGACCCAGTACTTC
CDR3aa: CSAYDRGEGAQETQYF

v_gene: TRBV27
j_gene: TRBJ2-7
abundance: many
d_gene: NA
CDR3nt: TGTGCCAGCAGTTTATACGTGGCTTCCTACGAGCAGTACTTC
CDR3aa: CASSLYVASYEQYF

v_gene: TRBV6-1
j_gene: TRBJ1-4
abundance: many
d_gene: NA
CDR3nt: TGTGCCAGCAGCCCCACGGACGGGGTGGATGAAAAACTGTTTTTT
CDR3aa: CASSPTDGVDEKLFF

v_gene: TRBV28
j_gene: TRBJ2-3
abundance: many
d_gene: NA
CDR3nt: TGTGCCAGCACTAAGGGGGACTCCACAGATACGCAGTATTTT
CDR3aa: CASTKGDSTDTQYF

v_gene: TRBV4-1
j_gene: TRBJ1-2
abundance: many
d_gene: TRBD1
CDR3nt: TGCGCCAGCAGCCACAAATCCCTCCAGGGGGGAGATGGCTACACCTTC
CDR3aa: CASSHKSLQGGDGYTF

v_gene: TRBV5-1
j_gene: TRBJ2-2
abundance: many
d_gene: NA
CDR3nt: TGCGCCAGCAGCTTTACTAGTCCCCCCGGGGAGCTGTTTTTT
CDR3aa: CASSFTSPPGELFF

v_gene: TRBV5-5
j_gene: TRBJ2-7
abundance: many
d_gene: TRBD1
CDR3nt: TGTGCCAGCAGTTTGGGACAGGGATACTACGAGCAGTACTTC
CDR3aa: CASSLGQGYYEQYF

v_gene: TRBV5-1
j_gene: TRBJ1-5
abundance: many
d_gene: TRBD1
CDR3nt: TGCGCCAGCAAAAGAACAGGGGATAGCAATCAGCCCCAGCATTTT
CDR3aa: CASKRTGDSNQPQHF

v_gene: TRBV7-2
j_gene: TRBJ2-5
abundance: many
d_gene: TRBD1
CDR3nt: TGTGCCAGCAGCTCCCACGGGACAGCCTCGTACCAAGAGACCCAGTACTTC
CDR3aa: CASSSHGTASYQETQYF

v_gene: TRBV20-1
j_gene: TRBJ1-1
abundance: NA
d_gene: NA
CDR3nt: TGCAGTGCTACGGGGATTACTTCTCTGAACACTGAAGCTATCTTT
CDR3aa: CSATGITSLNTEAIF

v_gene: TRBV14
j_gene: TRBJ1-1
abundance: NA
d_gene: TRBD1
CDR3nt: TGTGCCAGCAGCCAAGTCCCTAAATATCTACCCCAGGGGGCATTAACTGAAGCTTTCTTT
CDR3aa: CASSQVPKYLPQGALTEAFF

v_gene: TRBV2
j_gene: TRBJ2-2
abundance: many
d_gene: NA
CDR3nt: TGTGCCAGCAGTATTGAGGGAACCGGGGAGCTGTTTTTT
CDR3aa: CASSIEGTGELFF

v_gene: TRBV7-2
j_gene: TRBJ2-7
abundance: NA
d_gene: NA
CDR3nt: TGTGCCAGCAGCTTAAGCCGGGACCTCTCCTACGAGCAGTACTTC
CDR3aa: CASSLSRDLSYEQYF

v_gene: TRBV5-1
j_gene: TRBJ2-2
abundance: many
d_gene: NA
CDR3nt: TGCGCCAGCAGCGGGACGGTGAACACCGGGGAGCTGTTTTTT
CDR3aa: CASSGTVNTGELFF

v_gene: TRBV5-1
j_gene: TRBJ2-1
abundance: many
d_gene: TRBD1
CDR3nt: TGCGCCAGCAGCGTGTTGGGACAGGCGTCCCATGAGCAGTTCTTC
CDR3aa: CASSVLGQASHEQFF

v_gene: TRBV29-1
j_gene: TRBJ1-1
abundance: many
d_gene: TRBD1
CDR3nt: TGCAGCGTTGAAGGACAGGGTGGTGAAGCTTTCTTT
CDR3aa: CSVEGQGGEAFF

v_gene: TRBV20-1
j_gene: TRBJ2-7
abundance: NA
d_gene: NA
CDR3nt: TGCAGTGCTAGAGAAGGGGGGGGCACCTACGAGCAGTACTTC
CDR3aa: CSAREGGGTYEQYF

v_gene: TRBV19
j_gene: TRBJ2-1
abundance: NA
d_gene: TRBD1
CDR3nt: TGTGCCAGTAGTATAGCTCGGGACAGGGACAATGAGCAGTTCTTC
CDR3aa: CASSIARDRDNEQFF